This is a list of T cell receptor beta chains from one sample in a study of blood T cell repertoires in COVID-19. Here immunoSEQ multiplex PCR was the method, and the copy in TCRdb shows in-frame clones only, minus some. The sample has about 81,000 clones, 80% to 90% seen once; the top ten hold roughly 5%. Sequenced material: peripheral blood. These receptors were taken from a woman older than 75 with acute or convalescent COVID-19. The CDR3 runs from the conserved cysteine through the conserved F or W. Each record gives: clone size, D gene, V gene, CDR3 protein. A D gene is named only where the DNA matches it firmly. Rows give clone size only sometimes, using once, few, many, or a class for an expanded clone.

>-|-|TRBV15
CATSREGLKGNQPQHF
>-|-|TRBV2
CASSPGRGQSYEQYF
>-|-|TRBV7-9
CASSPGSMNTGELFF
>-|-|TRBV6-1
CASSEPTADEQFF
>-|-|TRBV2
CASSERIGKGGTDTQYF
>-|-|TRBV19
CASRGGTPWDTEAFF
>-|TRBD1|TRBV29-1
CSALGQGFNEQFF
>-|-|TRBV3-1/TRBV3-2
CASSFRPGRATGELFF
>-|-|TRBV9
CASSVSTGKYEQYF
>once|-|TRBV6-5
CASSSSGGTGNTIYF
>-|TRBD2|TRBV4-3
CASSQTVAGGYEQYF
>-|TRBD1|TRBV4-3
CASSRLRTGSYEQYF
>-|TRBD2|TRBV7-8
CASSLILAGGHYNEQFF
>-|TRBD2|TRBV7-2
CASSSQTSGAGETQYF
>-|-|TRBV30
CAVQAGGYGNQPQHF
>-|TRBD1|TRBV5-4
CASSWAGQGNGYTF
>-|-|TRBV2
CASSFQRPGEPQHF
>few|TRBD2|TRBV3-1/TRBV3-2
CASSQELAGGITGELFF
>-|TRBD1|TRBV5-6
CASSLPGQGDEKLFF
>-|TRBD1|TRBV10-3
CAISESKGQKGPTEAFF
>-|-|TRBV6-5
CASSYQGGYEQYF
>-|TRBD2|TRBV2
CASDTGTSGSNEQFF
>-|-|TRBV27
CASTGGGSPLHF
>-|-|TRBV9
CASSARAYNEQFF
>-|TRBD2|TRBV20-1
CSASRGSGVETQYF
>-|TRBD1|TRBV7-3
CASSPDRGSGYTF
>once|-|TRBV7-2
CASSFDRDYGYTF
>many|TRBD1|TRBV27
CASSGTGTVYPETQYF
>-|-|TRBV5-1
CASSPRRPGDTEAFF
>-|-|TRBV6-5
CASSYRFSSYGYTF
>-|TRBD1|TRBV4-3
CASSQGGTDSRQYF
>-|TRBD2|TRBV5-1
CASSPRAGAQETQYF
>once|TRBD1|TRBV6-1
CASSEDRGLNEAFF
>few|TRBD1|TRBV30
CAWSGQADNSPLHF
>-|-|TRBV28
CASRQDTSYGYTF
>few|-|TRBV5-1
CASSRVLTDTDEQFF